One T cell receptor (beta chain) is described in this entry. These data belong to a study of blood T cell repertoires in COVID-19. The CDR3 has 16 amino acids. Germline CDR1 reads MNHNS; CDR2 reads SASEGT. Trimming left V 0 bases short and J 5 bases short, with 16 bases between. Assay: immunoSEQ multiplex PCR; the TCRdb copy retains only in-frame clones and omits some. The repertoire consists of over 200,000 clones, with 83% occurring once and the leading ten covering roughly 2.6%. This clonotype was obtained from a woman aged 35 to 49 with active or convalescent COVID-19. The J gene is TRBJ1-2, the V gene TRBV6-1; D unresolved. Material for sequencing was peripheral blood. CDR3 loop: CASSEAPIRRGYGYTF. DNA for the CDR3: TGTGCCAGCAGTGAAGCGCCAATTCGCCGAGGATATGGCTACACCTTC.